The following is a T cell receptor (beta chain) sequence with its context. In the authors' methods: As immunoSEQ supplied junction-only sequences (without quality scores), filtering differed. Clones were sequenced by immunoSEQ multiplex PCR, and TCRdb holds only the in-frame ones, with some missing. V and J calls and clone size are given by that table; D and trimming were obtained from the DNA. Of a few hundred thousand clones listed, approximately 97% are singletons. The sample originates from a study of shared clonotypes between healthy human individuals. The source of this sequence is a woman under 40 in good health. Sample: naive CD4+ T cells sorted from blood. Subset in this sample: CD45RA+ positively selected.

In DNA form, the CDR3 reads TGTGCCAGCAGCCAAGAGGGGGACAGGGAGACCTCCTACGAGCAGTACTTC. This sequence encodes CASSQEGDRETSYEQYF. J is TRBJ2-7 and V is TRBV14, with TRBD1 matching over 9 bases. This CDR3 region has 17 residues. From germline, CDR1 is SGHDN and CDR2 FVKESK. The V gene end was trimmed by 0 bases and the J gene end by 0 bases; junction bases not matched to a gene: 6.